This TCR beta chain stems from a study of spatial heterogeneity in lung cancer. Whole-study results and caveats: Tracking of tumor mutation counts was seen in expanded intratumoral alpha and beta TCR counts.

Deletions cut 4 bases from V and 7 bases from J, with 8 bases between. The CDR3 is made up of 12 amino acids. The V gene's germline CDR1 is SGHTA and CDR2 FQGTGA. Time point noted: sample taken at primary tumor resection. This clonotype was seen at least ten times. Its specificity is unknown. Each CDR3 protein gets one entry after TCRdb re-called the 5' RACE reads with MiXCR. This table holds about 7,900 distinct CDR3 sequences, 6.5% to 9% found once. The receptor's source is a female donor with early-stage non-small cell lung cancer. The V gene is TRBV7-3, the J gene TRBJ2-1, with D tentatively TRBD2 (6 bases). The input for sequencing was lung tumor tissue, taken at surgery. CDR3 nucleotide sequence: TGTGCCAGCAGCTCCGCGGGGAATGAGCAGTTCTTC. This encodes CASSSAGNEQFF.